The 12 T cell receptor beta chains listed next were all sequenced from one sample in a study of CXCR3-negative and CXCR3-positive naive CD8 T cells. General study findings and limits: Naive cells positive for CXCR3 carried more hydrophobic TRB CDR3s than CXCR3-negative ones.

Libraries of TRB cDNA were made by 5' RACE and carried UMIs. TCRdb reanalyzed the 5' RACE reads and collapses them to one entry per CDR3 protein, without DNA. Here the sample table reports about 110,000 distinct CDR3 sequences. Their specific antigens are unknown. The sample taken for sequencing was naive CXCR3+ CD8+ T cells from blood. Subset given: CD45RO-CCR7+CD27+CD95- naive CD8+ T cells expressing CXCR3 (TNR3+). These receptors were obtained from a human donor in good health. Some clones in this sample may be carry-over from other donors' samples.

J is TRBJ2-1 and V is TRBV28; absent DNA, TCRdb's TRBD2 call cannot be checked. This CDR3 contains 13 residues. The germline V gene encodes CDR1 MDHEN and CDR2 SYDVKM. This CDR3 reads CASRPYDYNEQFF.

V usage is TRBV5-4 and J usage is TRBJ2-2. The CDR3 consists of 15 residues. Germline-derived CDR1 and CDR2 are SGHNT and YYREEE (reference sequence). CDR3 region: CASSLGVVDTGELFF.

The CDR3 loop reads CASSFPHSYEQYF. V is TRBV7-9 and J is TRBJ2-7; TCRdb names TRBD1, which stays unverified in the absence of DNA. The CDR3 totals 13 residues. Germline loops: CDR1 SEHNR, CDR2 FQNEAQ (reference sequence).

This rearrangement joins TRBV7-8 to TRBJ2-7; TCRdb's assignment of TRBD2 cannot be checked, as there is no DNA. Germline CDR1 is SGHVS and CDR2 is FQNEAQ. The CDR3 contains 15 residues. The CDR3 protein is CASMANYPPPYEQYF. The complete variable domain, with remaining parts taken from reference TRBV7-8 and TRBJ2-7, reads GAGVSQSPRYKVAKRGQDVALRCDPISGHVSLFWYQQALGQGPEFLTYFQNEAQLDKSGLPSDRFFAERPEGSVSTLKIQRTQQEDSAVYLCASMANYPPPYEQYFGPGTRLTVT.

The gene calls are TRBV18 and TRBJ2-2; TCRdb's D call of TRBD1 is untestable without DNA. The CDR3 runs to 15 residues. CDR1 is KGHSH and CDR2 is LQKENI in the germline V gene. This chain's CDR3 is CASSPGQTNTGELFF. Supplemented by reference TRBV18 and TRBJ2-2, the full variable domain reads NAGVMQNPRHLVRRRGQEARLRCSPMKGHSHVYWYRQLPEEGLKFMVYLQKENIIDESGMPKERFSAEFPKEGPSILRIQQVVRGDSAAYFCASSPGQTNTGELFFGEGSRLTVL.

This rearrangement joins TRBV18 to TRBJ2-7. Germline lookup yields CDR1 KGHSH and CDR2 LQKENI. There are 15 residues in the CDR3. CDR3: CASSPPDSATYEQYF.

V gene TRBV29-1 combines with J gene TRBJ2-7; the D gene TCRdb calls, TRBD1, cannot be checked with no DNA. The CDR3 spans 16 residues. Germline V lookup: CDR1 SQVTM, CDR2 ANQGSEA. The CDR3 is CSVEDRGDRGVYEQYF.

The CDR3 loop is CASSLAGGSTEAFF. The V call is TRBV28, the J call TRBJ1-1; the D call from TCRdb, TRBD1, cannot be confirmed without DNA. Germline V gives CDR1 MDHEN, CDR2 SYDVKM. The CDR3 runs 14 residues. The full variable domain, with the rest looked up from reference TRBV28 and TRBJ1-1, is DVKVTQSSRYLVKRTGEKVFLECVQDMDHENMFWYRQDPGLGLRLIYFSYDVKMKEKGDIPEGYSVSREKKERFSLILESASTNQTSMYLCASSLAGGSTEAFFGQGTRLTVV.

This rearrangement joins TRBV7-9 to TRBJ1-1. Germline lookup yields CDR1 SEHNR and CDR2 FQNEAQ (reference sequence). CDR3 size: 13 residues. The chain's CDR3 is CASSAGSPPEAFF.

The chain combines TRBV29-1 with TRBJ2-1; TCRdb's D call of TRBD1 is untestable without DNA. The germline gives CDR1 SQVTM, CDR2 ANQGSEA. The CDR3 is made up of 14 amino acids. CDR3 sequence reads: CSPLLTEIYNEQFF.

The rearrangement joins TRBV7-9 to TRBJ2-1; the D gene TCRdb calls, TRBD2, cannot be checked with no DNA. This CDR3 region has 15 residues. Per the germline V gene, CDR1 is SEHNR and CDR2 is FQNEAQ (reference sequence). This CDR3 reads CASSLVAGVRNEQFF.

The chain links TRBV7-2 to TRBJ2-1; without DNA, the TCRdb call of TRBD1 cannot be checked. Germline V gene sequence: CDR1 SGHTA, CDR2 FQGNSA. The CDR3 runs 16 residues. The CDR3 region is CASSLIGGGADNEQFF.